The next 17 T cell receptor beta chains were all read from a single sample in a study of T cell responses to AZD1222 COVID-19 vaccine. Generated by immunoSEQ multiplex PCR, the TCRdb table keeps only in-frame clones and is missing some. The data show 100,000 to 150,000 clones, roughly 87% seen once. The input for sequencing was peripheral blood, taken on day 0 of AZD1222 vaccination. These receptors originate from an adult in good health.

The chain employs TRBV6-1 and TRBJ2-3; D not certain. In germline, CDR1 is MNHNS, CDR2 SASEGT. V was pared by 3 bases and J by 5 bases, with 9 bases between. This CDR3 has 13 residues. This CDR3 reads CASSDGRLDTQYF. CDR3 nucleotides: TGTGCCAGCAGTGACGGAAGGTTAGATACGCAGTATTTT.

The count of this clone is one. CDR3 residues: CASTIPPGGAPNSNYGYTF. The CDR3 DNA reads TGTGCCAGCACTATACCCCCAGGGGGGGCCCCGAACTCTAACTATGGCTACACCTTC. This chain joins TRBV28 and TRBJ1-2, with 7 bases that match TRBD1. The germline CDR1 and CDR2 sequences are MDHEN and SYDVKM. This CDR3 comprises 19 residues. V was clipped by 7 bases and J by 0 bases; unmatched bases: 20.

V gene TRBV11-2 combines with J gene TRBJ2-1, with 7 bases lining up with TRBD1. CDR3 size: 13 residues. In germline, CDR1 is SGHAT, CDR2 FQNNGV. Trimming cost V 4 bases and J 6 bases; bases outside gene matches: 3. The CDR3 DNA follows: TGTGCCAGCAGCTGGAGGACAGGCAATGAGCAGTTCTTC. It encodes CASSWRTGNEQFF.

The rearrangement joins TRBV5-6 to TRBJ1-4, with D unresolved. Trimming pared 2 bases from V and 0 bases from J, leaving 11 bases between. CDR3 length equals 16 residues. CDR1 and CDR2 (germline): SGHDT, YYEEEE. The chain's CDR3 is CASSFSGDATNEKLFF. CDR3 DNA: TGTGCCAGCAGCTTCTCAGGCGATGCAACTAATGAAAAACTGTTTTTT.

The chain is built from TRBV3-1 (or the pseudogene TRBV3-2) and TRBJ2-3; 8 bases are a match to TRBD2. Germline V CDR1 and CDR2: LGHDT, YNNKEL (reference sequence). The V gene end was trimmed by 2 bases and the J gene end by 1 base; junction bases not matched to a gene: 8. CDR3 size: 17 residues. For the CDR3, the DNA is TGTGCCAGCAGCCAACCCAAAACTAGCGGCGGCACAGATACGCAGTATTTT. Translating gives CASSQPKTSGGTDTQYF.

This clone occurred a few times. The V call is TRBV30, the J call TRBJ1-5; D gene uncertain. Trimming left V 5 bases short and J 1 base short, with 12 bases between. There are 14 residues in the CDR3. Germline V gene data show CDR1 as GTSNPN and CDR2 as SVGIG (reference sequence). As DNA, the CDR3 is TGTGCCTGGGCCGGGTCGGTAAGCAATCAGCCCCAGCATTTT. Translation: CAWAGSVSNQPQHF.

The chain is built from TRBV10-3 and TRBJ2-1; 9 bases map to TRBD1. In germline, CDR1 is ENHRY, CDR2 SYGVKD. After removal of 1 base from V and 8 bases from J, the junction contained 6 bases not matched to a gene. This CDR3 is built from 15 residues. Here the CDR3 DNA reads TGTGCCATCAGTGAGTTGAACAGGGGGCCGGATGAGCAGTTCTTC. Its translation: CAISELNRGPDEQFF.

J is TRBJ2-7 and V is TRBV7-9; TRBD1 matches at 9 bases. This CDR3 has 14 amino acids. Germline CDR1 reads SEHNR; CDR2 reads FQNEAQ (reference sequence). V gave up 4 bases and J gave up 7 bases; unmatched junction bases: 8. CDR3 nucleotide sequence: TGTGCCAGCAGCTCGACAGGGGGGACTGTAGAGCAGTACTTC. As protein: CASSSTGGTVEQYF.

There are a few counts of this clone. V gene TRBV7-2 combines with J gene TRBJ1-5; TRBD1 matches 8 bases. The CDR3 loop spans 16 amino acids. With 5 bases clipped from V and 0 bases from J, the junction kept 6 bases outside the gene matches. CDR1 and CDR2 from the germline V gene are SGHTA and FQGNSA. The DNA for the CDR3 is TGTGCCAGCAGCCCAGACAGGGGCTATAGCAATCAGCCCCAGCATTTT. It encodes CASSPDRGYSNQPQHF.

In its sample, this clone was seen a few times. Written as DNA, the CDR3 is TGTGCCAGCAGCTTAGGAATAGGGCCCATCAGGGCCTCTGGAAACACCATATATTTT. Its protein product is CASSLGIGPIRASGNTIYF. The chain employs TRBV7-6 and TRBJ1-3, with TRBD1 as a possible D gene (5 bases). Germline CDR1 reads SGHVS; CDR2 reads FNYEAQ. The CDR3 runs to 19 residues. V was cut by 1 base and J by 0 bases, with 19 bases left in between.

The CDR3: CASSSDIPGATNEKLFF. The CDR3 DNA reads as TGCGCCAGCAGCTCAGACATCCCTGGGGCAACTAATGAAAAACTGTTTTTT. This sequence joins TRBV5-1 and TRBJ1-4; D uncertain. Trimming cost V 3 bases and J 0 bases, with 15 bases left between them. CDR3 length: 17 residues. Germline V lookup: CDR1 SGHRS, CDR2 YFSETQ.

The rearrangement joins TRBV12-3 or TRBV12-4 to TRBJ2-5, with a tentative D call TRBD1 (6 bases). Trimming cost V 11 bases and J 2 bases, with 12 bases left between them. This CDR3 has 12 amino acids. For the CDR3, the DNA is TGTGCCCCCCCGACAGGTCAAGAGACCCAGTACTTC. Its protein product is CAPPTGQETQYF.

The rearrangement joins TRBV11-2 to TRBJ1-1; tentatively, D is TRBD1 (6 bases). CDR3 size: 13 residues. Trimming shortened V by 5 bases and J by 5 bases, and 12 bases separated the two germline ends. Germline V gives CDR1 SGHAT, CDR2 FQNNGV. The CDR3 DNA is TGTGCCAGCAGCGGGCAGGGGAGGACTGAAGCTTTCTTT. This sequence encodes CASSGQGRTEAFF.

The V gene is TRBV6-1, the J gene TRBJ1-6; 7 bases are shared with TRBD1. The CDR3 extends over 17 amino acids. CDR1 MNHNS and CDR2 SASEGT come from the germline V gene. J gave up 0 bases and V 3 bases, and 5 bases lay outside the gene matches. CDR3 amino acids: CASSDQGDVSYNSPLHF. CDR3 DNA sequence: TGTGCCAGCAGTGACCAGGGGGACGTCTCCTATAATTCACCCCTCCACTTT.

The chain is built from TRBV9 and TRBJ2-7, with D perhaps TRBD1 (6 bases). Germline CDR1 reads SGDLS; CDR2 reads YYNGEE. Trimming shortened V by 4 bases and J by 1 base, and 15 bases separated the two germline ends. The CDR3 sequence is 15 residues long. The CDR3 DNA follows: TGTGCCAGCAGCTTACAGGGTTTTGGGTCCTACGAGCAGTACTTC. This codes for CASSLQGFGSYEQYF.

As DNA, the CDR3 is TGTGCCAGCAGCCAAGACCTTAACAGGGGAAGCAACGGGGAGCTGTTTTTT. This translates into CASSQDLNRGSNGELFF. This chain links TRBV4-2 with TRBJ2-2, with 7 bases aligning to TRBD1. Germline V gene data show CDR1 as LGHNA and CDR2 as YNFKEQ. CDR3 size: 17 residues. J gave up 7 bases and V 0 bases, and 11 bases lay outside the gene matches.

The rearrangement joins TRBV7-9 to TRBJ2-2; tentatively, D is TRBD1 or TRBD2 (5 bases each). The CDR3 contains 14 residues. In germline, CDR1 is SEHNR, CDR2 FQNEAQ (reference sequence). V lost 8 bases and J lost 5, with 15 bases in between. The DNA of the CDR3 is TGTGCCAGCGACCCTCGCTGGGGGACCGGGGAGCTGTTTTTT. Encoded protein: CASDPRWGTGELFF.